The source of this T cell receptor beta chain is a study of T cell repertoires in cytomegalovirus infection. Study-wide context: The public TCR beta signatures pointed to both CMV infection and matching HLA type.

MiXCR was run by TCRdb on the reads, yielding one entry per CDR3 protein. The repertoire includes hundreds of thousands of distinct CDR3 sequences, around 9.1% of them detected once, and 2.5% sits in the top ten. This clonotype came up many times. The target antigen is unknown. Deletions cut 2 bases from V and 0 bases from J, with 1 base between. This CDR3 is 12 amino acids long. In germline, CDR1 is SNHLY, CDR2 FYNNEI. Notes on the study in general: HLA-C-restricted CMV clonotypes gave the most frequent clonotype in two of eight donors.

The chain uses TRBV2 and TRBJ1-1; no clear D. Sequenced: PBMCs. The source is a human donor in good health (CMV status not recorded). Some clones in this sample may be carry-over from other donors' samples. CDR3 protein: CASSELNTEAFF. The CDR3 DNA reads TGTGCCAGCAGTGAACTGAACACTGAAGCTTTCTTT.